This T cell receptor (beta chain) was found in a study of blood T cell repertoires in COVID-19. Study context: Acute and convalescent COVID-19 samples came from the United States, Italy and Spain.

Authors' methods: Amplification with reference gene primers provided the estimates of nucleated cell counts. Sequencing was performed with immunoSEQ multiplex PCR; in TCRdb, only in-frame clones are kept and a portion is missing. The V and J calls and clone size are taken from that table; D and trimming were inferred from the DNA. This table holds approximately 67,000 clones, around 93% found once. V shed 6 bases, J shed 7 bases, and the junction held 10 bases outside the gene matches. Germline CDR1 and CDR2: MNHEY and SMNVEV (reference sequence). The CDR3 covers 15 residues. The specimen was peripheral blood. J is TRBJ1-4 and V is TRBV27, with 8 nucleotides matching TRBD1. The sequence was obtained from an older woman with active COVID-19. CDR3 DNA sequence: TGTGCCAGCAGCGAATCGGGGACAGGATTTGAAAAACTGTTTTTT. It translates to CASSESGTGFEKLFF.